This entry lists 10 T cell receptor beta chains sequenced from one sample in a study of blood T cell repertoires in COVID-19 (dated by TCRdb to the early 2020s). The protocol used for the library was the immunoSEQ multiplex PCR assay. The table was pulled from immuneACCESS by TCRdb, which kept in-frame rearrangements only. Such tables lose some clones; where checked, under half of the loss comes from unresolved V genes, and the rest has no known cause. The sample table holds about 250,000 clones, of which over 65% were seen once. The top ten constitute about 3.5% of the sample. Sequenced sample: peripheral blood. Every receptor here comes from a woman of 80 years or more with acute or convalescent COVID-19.

The V and J genes are TRBV19 and TRBJ2-1; 9 bases align to TRBD1. CDR1 is LNHDA, CDR2 SQIVND, per germline (reference sequence). This CDR3 comprises 14 residues. The ends lost 9 bases at V and 9 bases at J; junction bases unmatched: 12. CDR3 DNA sequence: TGTGCCAGCCGGCTCCGGGACAGGGTGATTGAGCAGTTCTTC. Residues: CASRLRDRVIEQFF. Drawing the rest from reference TRBV19 and TRBJ2-1, the complete variable domain is DGGITQSPKYLFRKEGQNVTLSCEQNLNHDAMYWYRQDPGQGLRLIYYSQIVNDFQKGDIAEGYSVSREKKESFPLTVTSAQKNPTAFYLCASRLRDRVIEQFFGPGTRLTVL.

J is TRBJ2-7 and V is TRBV6-5, with a weak D call TRBD2 (6 bases). Germline-derived CDR1 and CDR2 are MNHEY and SVGAGI. Trimming removed 4 bases at V and 0 bases at J, with 13 bases between. The CDR3 sequence is 15 residues long. Written as DNA, the CDR3 is TGTGCCAGCAGTTTTGGGACTCTGAGCTCCTACGAGCAGTACTTC. Its protein product is CASSFGTLSSYEQYF.

Only a few counts were recorded for this clone. CDR3 in DNA: TGCGCCAGCAGTCAATCTGGGCTTCTTAGGCCCCAGCATTTT. Translation: CASSQSGLLRPQHF. V is TRBV23-1 and J is TRBJ1-5; D not certain. TRBV23-1 is known as an ORF, though its function is uncertain. V was cut by 0 bases and J by 9 bases, with 12 bases left in between. There are 14 residues in the CDR3.

The rearrangement uses TRBV19 and TRBJ1-2; 7 bases align to TRBD1. J lost 4 bases, V lost 5 bases, and 16 bases had no gene match. Germline-derived CDR1 and CDR2 are LNHDA and SQIVND (reference sequence). The CDR3 covers 17 residues. The CDR3 protein is CASSAAPSRTGPYGYTF. The CDR3 DNA is TGTGCCAGTAGTGCCGCCCCCTCCCGGACAGGCCCCTATGGCTACACCTTC. Full variable domain (missing parts from reference TRBV19 and TRBJ1-2): DGGITQSPKYLFRKEGQNVTLSCEQNLNHDAMYWYRQDPGQGLRLIYYSQIVNDFQKGDIAEGYSVSREKKESFPLTVTSAQKNPTAFYLCASSAAPSRTGPYGYTFGSGTRLTVV.

V gene TRBV3-1 (or the pseudogene TRBV3-2) combines with J gene TRBJ1-5, with D possibly being TRBD1 (5 bases). The CDR3 is 17 amino acids. Trimming removed 2 bases at V and 0 bases at J, with 14 bases between. The germline gives CDR1 LGHDT, CDR2 YNNKEL (reference sequence). DNA for the CDR3: TGTGCCAGCAGCCAAAAACTTCCAGGGTTTAGCAATCAGCCCCAGCATTTT. Its translation is CASSQKLPGFSNQPQHF.

J is TRBJ1-6 and V is TRBV7-2, with no clear D. Germline V gives CDR1 SGHTA, CDR2 FQGNSA. This CDR3 contains 14 residues. V shed 3 bases and J shed 7 bases, with 10 bases lying between them. The CDR3 nucleotides are TGTGCCAGCAGCTTGTCGGGTGGCAATTCACCCCTCCACTTT. Its protein is CASSLSGGNSPLHF.

This rearrangement joins TRBV7-9 to TRBJ1-5; D perhaps matches TRBD1 (5 bases). This CDR3 contains 14 residues. Deletions cut 1 base from V and 4 bases from J, with 8 bases between. From germline, CDR1 is SEHNR and CDR2 FQNEAQ (reference sequence). The CDR3 is CASSLGGANQPQHF. Here the CDR3 DNA reads TGTGCCAGCAGCTTAGGCGGGGCAAATCAGCCCCAGCATTTT.

This chain uses TRBV6-6 with TRBJ1-2, with 8 nucleotides matching TRBD1. The trim removed 0 bases at V and 2 bases at J, leaving 2 bases unmatched. CDR3 size: 15 residues. CDR1 and CDR2 (germline): MNHNY, SVGAGI (reference sequence). CDR3 nucleotide sequence: TGTGCCAGCAGTTACTCGGGACAGGTGAACTATGGCTACACCTTC. Encoded protein: CASSYSGQVNYGYTF.

This chain connects TRBV6-1 to TRBJ1-3, with D maybe TRBD1 (5 bases). The length of the CDR3 is 16 residues. CDR1 MNHNS and CDR2 SASEGT come from the germline V gene. With 3 bases removed from V and 1 base from J, the gap between germline ends came to 13 bases. CDR3 sequence reads: CASSEGRGLSGNTIYF. CDR3 bases: TGTGCCAGCAGTGAGGGGAGGGGTCTTTCTGGAAACACCATATATTTT.

This clone was counted a few times. The CDR3 loop reads CASSVELWETQYF. CDR3 sequence (DNA): TGTGCCAGCAGTGTGGAGCTGTGGGAGACCCAGTACTTC. The rearrangement links TRBV2 to TRBJ2-5, with unresolved D. Germline V gene sequence: CDR1 SNHLY, CDR2 FYNNEI. This CDR3 spans 13 amino acids. Trimming pared 4 bases from V and 5 bases from J, leaving 11 bases between. Full variable domain (rest looked up from reference TRBV2 and TRBJ2-5): EPEVTQTPSHQVTQMGQEVILRCVPISNHLYFYWYRQILGQKVEFLVSFYNNEISEKSEIFDDQFSVERPDGSNFTLKIRSTKLEDSAMYFCASSVELWETQYFGPGTRLLVL.